The 17 T cell receptor beta chains in this list originate from one sample, sequenced in a study of blood T cells in healthy people across ages. A sample-barcoded 5' primer and a J-beta primer mix were used in a second PCR of roughly 7 to 12 cycles. TCRdb redid the calling of the 5' RACE reads with MiXCR, one entry per CDR3 protein. This table has 760,000 or so distinct CDR3 sequences, roughly 25% appearing once. The same data also contributed to another study, on T cells of mothers and their children.

The sequencing input was blood. These receptors all come from a boy younger than 18 in good health.

This clonotype was picked up one time. The J gene is TRBJ2-7, the V gene TRBV4-3, with D maybe TRBD1 (7 bases). Germline CDR1 LGHNA, CDR2 YSLEER. Trimming stripped 0 bases from V and 3 bases from J, with 12 bases between. The CDR3 has 15 amino acids. CDR3 in amino acids: CASSQDGGTDYEQYF. The CDR3 DNA reads as TGCGCCAGCAGCCAAGATGGAGGGACAGACTACGAGCAGTACTTC.

The rearrangement joins TRBV2 to TRBJ2-3; 7 bases agree with TRBD2. Losses at the gene ends were 6 bases for V and 0 bases for J; bases not matched to a gene: 6. The CDR3 length is 15 residues. Looked up from germline, CDR1 is SNHLY and CDR2 is FYNNEI. CDR3 in amino acids: CASRLSGASTDTQYF. In DNA form, the CDR3 reads TGTGCCAGCAGGCTCAGCGGGGCAAGCACAGATACGCAGTATTTT.

This clonotype was picked up a small number of times. This sequence joins TRBV2 and TRBJ1-2; 8 bases are a match to TRBD1. The CDR3 covers 14 residues. Germline V gives CDR1 SNHLY, CDR2 FYNNEI. V was pared by 6 bases and J by 2 bases, with 5 bases of the junction left unmatched. In nucleotides, the CDR3 is TGTGCCAGCAGCAAGACAGGGGCGAACTATGGCTACACCTTC. It is translated as CASSKTGANYGYTF.

The chain carries TRBV6-5 and TRBJ2-3, with D possibly being TRBD2 (5 bases). Per germline, CDR1 MNHEY and CDR2 SVGAGI. The length of the CDR3 is 14 residues. V dropped 2 bases and J dropped 4 bases, with 10 bases sitting between them. The chain's CDR3 is CASSYGRAPDTQYF. DNA for the CDR3: TGTGCCAGCAGTTACGGGCGGGCCCCAGATACGCAGTATTTT.

The gene calls are TRBV27 and TRBJ2-5, with TRBD1 as a possible D gene (6 bases). The J call is uncertain, as TRBJ2-1 better fits the DNA end. Per the germline V gene, CDR1 is MNHEY and CDR2 is SMNVEV (reference sequence). The CDR3 totals 14 residues. CDR3 residues: CASSFGTRGGEQFF. As DNA, the CDR3 is TGTGCCAGCAGTTTCGGGACAAGGGGTGGCGAGCAGTTCTTC.

The gene calls are TRBV7-3 and TRBJ2-5; TRBD2 matches 11 bases. The DNA matches TRBJ2-1 better at its end, which makes the J call doubtful. The CDR3 sequence is 16 residues long. Germline values: CDR1 SGHTA, CDR2 FQGTGA. CDR3 in amino acids: CASSLVWASGRNEQFF. CDR3 DNA: TGTGCCAGCAGCTTAGTTTGGGCTAGCGGGAGGAATGAGCAGTTCTTC.

This CDR3 reads CASRRGTSGTYNEQFF. The CDR3 DNA reads as TGTGCCAGCAGGAGGGGGACTAGCGGGACCTACAATGAGCAGTTCTTC. The V gene is TRBV2, the J gene TRBJ2-1; 13 nucleotides match TRBD2. This CDR3 is 16 amino acids long. CDR1 is SNHLY and CDR2 is FYNNEI in the germline V gene. Unmatched junction bases numbered 4, after V lost 6 bases and J lost 2 bases.

The rearrangement uses TRBV20-1 and TRBJ1-2; TRBD1 might be the D (5 bases). Trimming took off 6 bases at V and 0 bases at J, with 17 bases between the two ends. CDR3 length: 15 residues. Germline-derived CDR1 and CDR2 are DFQATT and SNEGSKA (reference sequence). This CDR3 reads CSAPQTAMANYGYTF. DNA of the CDR3: TGCAGTGCCCCTCAGACAGCGATGGCTAACTATGGCTACACCTTC.

This clonotype was seen a few times. The chain combines TRBV12-3 or TRBV12-4 with TRBJ1-1, with D possibly TRBD1 on 5 matching bases. The CDR3 has 12 residues. V was clipped by 4 bases and J by 11 bases, with 14 bases between them. The CDR3 coding sequence is TGTGCCAGCAGTTCAGGGCCTAGGAAGGCTTTCTTT. Residues: CASSSGPRKAFF.

The rearrangement uses TRBV20-1 and TRBJ2-7; TRBD2 matches 13 bases. The J call could be wrong; TRBJ2-5 is a better fit for the DNA end. Germline V gives CDR1 DFQATT, CDR2 SNEGSKA (reference sequence). CDR3 length: 15 amino acids. The CDR3 DNA reads TGCAGTGCAGTGCCGGGACTAGCGGGATGGGAGACCCAGTACTTC. It specifies CSAVPGLAGWETQYF.

The chain is built from TRBV10-3 and TRBJ2-3; 10 bases fit TRBD1. The CDR3 is 15 residues long. Trimming took 4 bases from V and 3 from J; bases not matched to a gene: 4. CDR1 and CDR2 from the germline V gene are ENHRY and SYGVKD. The DNA for the CDR3 is TGTGCCATCAGTGGCCCGGACAGGGGGACAGATACGCAGTATTTT. This codes for CAISGPDRGTDTQYF.

The chain carries TRBV12-3 or TRBV12-4 and TRBJ1-4; unclear D gene. Trimming took 2 bases from V and 8 from J, leaving 18 bases between them. The CDR3 runs to 16 residues. The CDR3 DNA reads as TGTGCCAGCAGTTTAATATTGGGATGGGGAAGGGAAAAACTGTTTTTT. Encoded protein: CASSLILGWGREKLFF.

The chain couples TRBV2 to TRBJ2-2; TRBD1 matches 9 bases. Germline-derived CDR1 and CDR2 are SNHLY and FYNNEI. The CDR3 has 15 residues. CDR3 sequence (DNA): TGTGCTTCAGCAAGGGACAGGGCCAACACCGGGGAGCTGTTTTTT. Protein: CASARDRANTGELFF.

The chain has TRBV6-1 and TRBJ2-1; TRBD2 agrees at 15 bases. This CDR3 comprises 16 residues. Looked up from germline, CDR1 is MNHNS and CDR2 is SASEGT. Trimming removed 6 bases from V and 5 bases from J; junction bases left unmatched: 5. In nucleotides, the CDR3 is TGTGCCAGCAGGCCGGGACTAGCGGGAGGAAACAATGAGCAGTTCTTC. As protein: CASRPGLAGGNNEQFF.

This clonotype was counted at least ten times. The J gene is TRBJ2-7, the V gene TRBV25-1, with D perhaps matching TRBD1 (5 bases). Trimming removed 6 bases at V and 1 base at J, with 7 bases between. There are 12 residues in the CDR3. CDR1 and CDR2 (germline): MGHDK, SYGVNS. The CDR3: CASSDRSYEQYF. In DNA, the CDR3 is TGTGCCAGCAGCGACAGATCCTACGAGCAGTACTTC.

The chain links TRBV28 to TRBJ2-3; D possibly corresponds to TRBD1 (6 bases). V dropped 6 bases and J dropped 6 bases, with 13 bases sitting between them. Germline V gene lookup returns CDR1 MDHEN and CDR2 SYDVKM. The CDR3 consists of 13 residues. DNA of the CDR3: TGTGCCAGCAGCCGGACAGACACTGATACGCAGTATTTT. It translates to CASSRTDTDTQYF.

This clonotype came up a few times. This sequence joins TRBV6-5 and TRBJ2-5; the D gene could be TRBD1 or TRBD2 (6 bases each). Near its end, the DNA agrees better with TRBJ2-7, so the J call may be wrong. The CDR3 length is 16 residues. In germline, CDR1 is MNHEY, CDR2 SVGAGI. The CDR3 bases are TGTGCCAGCAGTTACGGGGGCGGGGTAGGCTCCTACGAGCAGTACTTC. Translation: CASSYGGGVGSYEQYF.